This entry is about one TCR beta chain. This sample was taken from a study of blood T cell repertoires in COVID-19. Whole-study context: Italy, Spain and the United States were the sources of the convalescent and acute COVID-19 samples. T cells, B-cell-depleted T cells, or PBMCs supplied cDNA or gDNA.

The length of the CDR3 is 14 residues. The V gene's germline CDR1 is SNHLY and CDR2 FYNNEI. Trimming pared 2 bases from V and 3 bases from J, leaving 5 bases between. In the original processing: Reference gene primer amplification gave estimated nucleated cell counts. Some clones are missing from TCRdb's copy, which holds only in-frame ones; the method was immunoSEQ multiplex PCR. That table gives V, J and clone size, and the DNA gave D and trimming. This table holds about 180,000 clones, roughly 88% found once. The sample consisted of peripheral blood. The rearrangement joins TRBV2 to TRBJ2-6; D is ambiguous. The origin of this receptor is a man aged 55 to 70 with acute or convalescent COVID-19. The CDR3 region is CASSEKLGANVLTF. As DNA, the CDR3 is TGTGCCAGCAGTGAAAAACTTGGGGCCAACGTCCTGACTTTC.